This TCR beta chain was identified in a study of T-cell memory formation after mild COVID-19. In the study overall: Among the donors, TCR clusters were largely specific to each donor.

This clonotype occurred a few times. As yet, its antigen is unknown. Study-level points and caveats: Clones that contracted from day 15 to 85 were balanced CD4/CD8, while later expanders leaned CD4+. The CD4+ clones that contracted clustered mainly within CM and EM, and the CD8+ clones concentrated in EMRA.

The CDR3 spans 11 residues. CDR1 is DFQATT, CDR2 SNEGSKA, per germline (reference sequence). V lost 3 bases to trimming and J lost 3 bases, with 6 bases between them. Via MiXCR, TCRdb re-called the 5' RACE reads, giving one row per CDR3 protein. The table records around 450,000 distinct CDR3 sequences, about 19% of them present only once. The sample consisted of PBMCs or a T cell subset sorted from them (not recorded which). The receptor comes from an adult woman who had mild COVID-19 (a few samples of this study predate the infection). Cell type and time point are not known. V and J are TRBV20-1 and TRBJ2-7; D unclear. CDR3 protein: CSASPLYEQYF. CDR3 in DNA: TGCAGTGCTAGCCCTCTCTACGAGCAGTACTTC.